These 27 T cell receptor beta chains share one sample of origin, sequenced in a study of neoadjuvant anti-PD-1 for oral cavity cancer. Clones were sequenced by immunoSEQ multiplex PCR, and TCRdb holds only the in-frame ones, with some missing. The table has around 10,000 clones, around three fifths seen once. Regarding time point: after neoadjuvant nivolumab, at surgical resection. The material was tumor tissue, obtained after nivolumab (anti-PD-1) treatment. These receptors originate from a person between 35 and 79 years old with oral cavity squamous cell carcinoma.

In regard to this clone: Germline and junction disagree at one end, which may indicate a read error. The chain recombines TRBV7-3 with TRBJ2-2, with D possibly TRBD2 on 6 matching bases. This CDR3 has 13 amino acids. In germline, CDR1 is SGHTA, CDR2 FQGTGA. The CDR3 here is CASSLTGAGELFF. The DNA of the CDR3 is TGTGCCAGCAGCCTAACGGGAGCCGGGGAGCTGTTTTTT.

The gene calls are TRBV11-2 and TRBJ1-5; D remains ambiguous. The V gene lost 1 base and the J gene lost 7 bases, with 14 bases spanning the gap. This CDR3 is built from 15 residues. Germline V gives CDR1 SGHAT, CDR2 FQNNGV. CDR3 sequence (DNA): TGTGCCAGCAGCTTAGCGGGGTTGGAGGGACAGCCCCAGCATTTT. Translating gives CASSLAGLEGQPQHF.

J is TRBJ2-3 and V is TRBV6-5; D is possibly TRBD1 (6 bases). The V and J ends lost 6 bases and 2 bases respectively, with 15 bases between them. The CDR3 length is 15 residues. CDR1 MNHEY and CDR2 SVGAGI come from the germline V gene. CDR3 DNA: TGTGCCAGCAGAGAGGACAGAGATTACACAGATACGCAGTATTTT. Translating gives CASREDRDYTDTQYF.

The chain carries TRBV10-2 and TRBJ2-2, with 10 bases matching TRBD2. The CDR3 consists of 15 residues. Trimming at V came to 5 bases and at J to 5 bases, leaving 5 bases not matched to a gene. CDR1 is WSHSY and CDR2 is SAAADI in the germline V gene. CDR3 in amino acids: CASSSTSGLTGELFF. The CDR3 DNA reads TGCGCCAGCAGTTCGACTAGCGGGTTGACCGGGGAGCTGTTTTTT.

This clone was counted a single time. This CDR3 is also generated by other DNA sequences in the sample. CDR3 DNA sequence: TGTGCCAGTAGTATAGAGGCAGGGGGGTTACTTCTCGGGGGCAATGAGCAGTTCTTC. Translated, it gives CASSIEAGGLLLGGNEQFF. The chain is built from TRBV19 and TRBJ2-1; maybe TRBD1 (7 bases). The CDR3 runs to 19 residues. Trimming removed 0 bases at V and 6 bases at J, with 24 bases between. Germline values: CDR1 LNHDA, CDR2 SQIVND (reference sequence).

The chain has TRBV5-4 and TRBJ1-2, with 8 bases that match TRBD1. The CDR3 is made up of 15 amino acids. The V and J ends lost 6 bases and 2 bases, in that order; junction bases with no gene match: 9. Germline V CDR1 and CDR2: SGHNT, YYREEE (reference sequence). This CDR3 reads CASTPLRDRNYGYTF. The CDR3 DNA is TGTGCCAGCACCCCCTTAAGGGACAGGAACTATGGCTACACCTTC.

The chain recombines TRBV29-1 with TRBJ1-1; D possibly corresponds to TRBD1 (6 bases). Trimming stripped 4 bases from V and 1 base from J, with 10 bases between. This CDR3 is built from 13 residues. The germline V gene has CDR1 SQVTM and CDR2 ANQGSEA. The CDR3 sequence is CSVGRGANTEAFF. The CDR3 bases are TGCAGCGTTGGCCGGGGGGCGAACACTGAAGCTTTCTTT.

This sequence joins TRBV2 and TRBJ2-1; D not certain. V lost 2 bases and J lost 1, with 6 bases in between. The germline CDR1 and CDR2 sequences are SNHLY and FYNNEI. The CDR3 length is 14 residues. The CDR3 DNA sequence: TGTGCCAGCAGTGAAAACTATTCCTACAATGAGCAGTTCTTC. It yields the protein CASSENYSYNEQFF.

The rearrangement uses TRBV2 and TRBJ2-5; 12 nucleotides match TRBD2. The CDR3 loop spans 16 amino acids. After removal of 4 bases from V and 5 bases from J, the junction contained 8 bases not matched to a gene. Germline V gives CDR1 SNHLY, CDR2 FYNNEI. For the CDR3, the DNA is TGTGCCAGCAGTGCGAGGGGGGGACTAGCGGGTGAGACCCAGTACTTC. The encoded protein is CASSARGGLAGETQYF.

This clone is judged large. The chain couples TRBV19 to TRBJ1-2, with D perhaps matching TRBD1 (6 bases). The CDR3 consists of 17 residues. Germline V CDR1 and CDR2: LNHDA, SQIVND (reference sequence). The V and J ends lost 2 bases and 6 bases respectively, with 22 bases between them. The CDR3 coding sequence is TGTGCCAGTAGTATAAGGGTCGGATACAGGGTTGGACATGGCTACACCTTC. Its translation is CASSIRVGYRVGHGYTF.

This clone ranks as large (0.1 to 1%). The chain combines TRBV29-1 with TRBJ2-7; 7 nucleotides agree with TRBD1. CDR3 size: 14 residues. Looked up from germline, CDR1 is SQVTM and CDR2 is ANQGSEA. Germline trimming cut 6 bases from V and 2 bases from J; bases unmatched to any gene: 10. Written as DNA, the CDR3 is TGCAGCGTCCAAGACAGGGCCGGTACCTACGAGCAGTACTTC. Protein: CSVQDRAGTYEQYF.

This clone was seen a handful of times. The genes are TRBV5-6 and TRBJ2-7; 8 nucleotides match TRBD1. The ends lost 0 bases at V and 4 bases at J; junction bases unmatched: 6. Per the germline V gene, CDR1 is SGHDT and CDR2 is YYEEEE. The CDR3 covers 15 residues. The chain's CDR3 is CASSLGSTGGYEQYF. The CDR3 nucleotides are TGTGCCAGCAGCTTGGGCTCCACAGGGGGGTACGAGCAGTACTTC.

The rearrangement uses TRBV14 and TRBJ2-2, with 9 nucleotides matching TRBD2. V shed 4 bases and J 4 bases; nucleotides not matched to a gene: 4. The germline V gene has CDR1 SGHDN and CDR2 FVKESK. The CDR3 runs 15 residues. The CDR3 loop reads CASSPAGGGTGELFF. The CDR3 DNA reads as TGTGCCAGCAGCCCAGCGGGAGGAGGCACCGGGGAGCTGTTTTTT.

This sequence joins TRBV5-1 and TRBJ1-1; D ambiguous. The CDR3 totals 14 residues. CDR1 is SGHRS and CDR2 is YFSETQ in the germline V gene. The V gene lost 6 bases and the J gene lost 1 base, with 13 bases spanning the gap. The CDR3 sequence: CASTPGSANTEAFF. DNA for the CDR3: TGCGCCAGCACCCCGGGGTCAGCGAACACTGAAGCTTTCTTT.

This chain connects TRBV7-2 to TRBJ2-3, with TRBD2 as a possible D gene (6 bases). Germline V gene sequence: CDR1 SGHTA, CDR2 FQGNSA. CDR3 length: 17 residues. V lost 3 bases and J lost 2, with 18 bases in between. CDR3 sequence reads: CASSFRGGRGYTDTQYF. In nucleotides, the CDR3 is TGTGCCAGCAGCTTCCGCGGAGGGCGGGGATACACAGATACGCAGTATTTT. The variable domain in full, with the rest retrieved from reference TRBV7-2 and TRBJ2-3, is GAGVSQSPSNKVTEKGKDVELRCDPISGHTALYWYRQSLGQGLEFLIYFQGNSAPDKSGLPSDRFSAERTGGSVSTLTIQRTQQEDSAVYLCASSFRGGRGYTDTQYFGPGTRLTVL.

J is TRBJ1-4 and V is TRBV7-9; 7 nucleotides match TRBD1. The CDR3 contains 15 residues. Germline V lookup: CDR1 SEHNR, CDR2 FQNEAQ (reference sequence). V dropped 4 bases and J dropped 7; count of bases not matched to a gene: 9. The CDR3 DNA follows: TGTGCCAGCAGCTCAGACAGGGAGGGGAGTGAAAAACTGTTTTTT. This gives the protein CASSSDREGSEKLFF.

This sequence joins TRBV28 and TRBJ1-5, with D possibly matching TRBD1 (6 bases). V was clipped by 6 bases and J by 5 bases, with 14 bases between them. The CDR3 consists of 14 residues. From germline, CDR1 is MDHEN and CDR2 SYDVKM. The CDR3, as DNA: TGTGCCAGCAGAGTAGGGGGGTTCGATCAGCCCCAGCATTTT. Protein: CASRVGGFDQPQHF.

This clone was seen only a few times. The chain combines TRBV4-2 with TRBJ1-5; 7 bases align to TRBD1. CDR3 length: 19 amino acids. Germline CDR1 LGHNA, CDR2 YNFKEQ. The trim removed 2 bases at V and 1 base at J, leaving 14 bases unmatched. The CDR3 reads CASSQWEGQTGSSNQPQHF. CDR3 sequence (DNA): TGTGCCAGCAGCCAATGGGAGGGACAGACAGGGTCGAGCAATCAGCCCCAGCATTTT.

This clone appeared a single time. The V gene is TRBV19, the J gene TRBJ1-1; possibly TRBD1 for D (5 bases). With 9 bases removed from V and 4 bases from J, the gap between germline ends came to 15 bases. Germline lookup yields CDR1 LNHDA and CDR2 SQIVND (reference sequence). The CDR3 is made up of 13 amino acids. This CDR3 reads CASEWGSGTEAFF. CDR3 nucleotide sequence: TGTGCCAGCGAATGGGGGTCGGGCACTGAAGCTTTCTTT.

This chain joins TRBV11-3 and TRBJ1-1, with 10 bases lining up with TRBD1. Germline V gene lookup returns CDR1 SGHNT and CDR2 YENEEA. There are 13 residues in the CDR3. V lost 6 bases to trimming and J lost 7 bases; unmatched junction nucleotides: 5. The CDR3 nucleotides are TGTGCCAGCAGTTGGGACAGGGGAAGTGAAGCTTTCTTT. Residues: CASSWDRGSEAFF. Variable domain in full (rest from reference TRBV11-3 and TRBJ1-1): EAGVVQSPRYKIIEKKQPVAFWCNPISGHNTLYWYLQNLGQGPELLIRYENEEAVDDSQLPKDRFSAERLKGVDSTLKIQPAELGDSAVYLCASSWDRGSEAFFGQGTRLTVV.

The chain uses TRBV27 and TRBJ2-5; D might be TRBD1 (5 bases). The CDR3 loop spans 17 amino acids. Germline V CDR1 and CDR2: MNHEY, SMNVEV (reference sequence). Trimming took off 3 bases at V and 4 bases at J, with 21 bases between the two ends. CDR3: CASSFAHGVQGIETQYF. For the CDR3, the DNA is TGTGCCAGCAGTTTCGCTCATGGCGTGCAGGGCATAGAGACCCAGTACTTC.

CDR3 nucleotide sequence: TGTGCCAGTAGTATACTGAGCGGGAGTTTCTACGAGCAGTACTTC. Translating it yields CASSILSGSFYEQYF. This chain uses TRBV19 with TRBJ2-7, with 8 bases lining up with TRBD2. CDR1 LNHDA and CDR2 SQIVND come from the germline V gene (reference sequence). There are 15 residues in the CDR3. Trimming took 2 bases from V and 3 from J; bases not matched to a gene: 6.

The chain joins TRBV28 to TRBJ1-6; unclear D gene. CDR3 length: 13 amino acids. V was shortened by 5 bases and J by 9 bases, with 11 bases between the two germline ends. From germline, CDR1 is MDHEN and CDR2 SYDVKM. The CDR3 coding sequence is TGTGCCAGCAGTGGAGACTGGGGTTCACCCCTCCACTTT. This sequence encodes CASSGDWGSPLHF.

The CDR3 DNA sequence: TGTGCCAGCAGCTTGGGCGTTGGGGGGCGGGCGAACACTGAAGCTTTCTTT. Translated, it gives CASSLGVGGRANTEAFF. The rearrangement links TRBV5-4 to TRBJ1-1; D possibly corresponds to TRBD1 (6 bases). With 0 bases removed from V and 1 base from J, the gap between germline ends came to 16 bases. This CDR3 spans 17 amino acids. Looked up from germline, CDR1 is SGHNT and CDR2 is YYREEE (reference sequence).

The CDR3 DNA sequence: TGTGCCAGCAGTAGACTAGCGGGAGACTACAATGAGCAGTTCTTC. This encodes CASSRLAGDYNEQFF. The chain links TRBV21-1 to TRBJ2-1; whether TRBD2, the table's D call, matches the DNA was not checked. TRBV21-1 constitutes a pseudogene. The CDR3 extends over 15 amino acids.

This clone was detected a few times. The chain carries TRBV6-1 and TRBJ2-3; weak D call: TRBD2 (6 bases). The CDR3 contains 16 residues. Trimming took off 4 bases at V and 1 base at J, with 15 bases between the two ends. Germline V gene lookup returns CDR1 MNHNS and CDR2 SASEGT. The CDR3 region is CASSGSTGGGTDTQYF. CDR3 nucleotide sequence: TGTGCCAGCAGTGGCTCGACTGGCGGGGGCACAGATACGCAGTATTTT.

The V and J genes are TRBV27 and TRBJ2-7; unclear D gene. This CDR3 spans 17 amino acids. Germline lookup yields CDR1 MNHEY and CDR2 SMNVEV (reference sequence). Trimming took 5 bases from V and 7 from J, leaving 27 bases between them. CDR3 loop: CASSPHLIGFLREEQYF. CDR3 nucleotides: TGTGCCAGCAGTCCCCACCTCATTGGGTTCCTTAGGGAAGAGCAGTACTTC.